One and the same sample provided the 5 T cell receptor beta chains below, sequenced in a study of long-term antiretroviral therapy in people with HIV. The run of the v3.0 immunoSEQ assay was at survey level. Here immunoSEQ multiplex PCR was the method, and the copy in TCRdb shows in-frame clones only, minus some. The sample comprises over 25,000 clones, around 93% of which are singletons, and around 3% rests with the top ten. Material: unsorted PBMCs, obtained about 7.2 years after starting antiretroviral therapy. These receptors originate from a man between 45 and 60 years old with HIV.

CDR3 coding DNA: TGCGCCAGCAGTGAGTCCAAGACTAGCGGTACAGATACGCAGTATTTT. Translation: CASSESKTSGTDTQYF. The gene calls are TRBV10-1 and TRBJ2-3, with 9 nucleotides matching TRBD2. The CDR3 totals 16 residues. Per germline, CDR1 WNHNN and CDR2 SYGVQD (reference sequence). Germline trimming cut 0 bases from V and 3 bases from J; bases unmatched to any gene: 4.

CDR3 protein: CASSLRANTEAFF. CDR3 nucleotides: TGTGCCAGCAGCTTAAGGGCGAACACTGAAGCTTTCTTT. The V and J genes are TRBV7-6 and TRBJ1-1; D is undetermined. CDR1 is SGHVS, CDR2 FNYEAQ, per germline. Trimming removed 2 bases from V and 1 base from J, with 5 bases in between. There are 13 residues in the CDR3.

The CDR3 loop reads CASEARGTEAFF. DNA of the CDR3: TGTGCCAGTGAGGCTAGGGGAACTGAAGCTTTCTTT. V is TRBV21-1 and J is TRBJ1-1; the table's D call, TRBD1, was not checked against the DNA. TRBV21-1 is designated a pseudogene. The CDR3 contains 12 residues.

V gene TRBV2 combines with J gene TRBJ2-7; 8 positions agree with TRBD1. V lost 7 bases, J lost 12 bases, and 14 bases stayed unmatched. Germline loops: CDR1 SNHLY, CDR2 FYNNEI. The CDR3 covers 13 residues. CDR3 bases: TGTGCCAGCATGGAGACAGGGGATACAATGCTGTACTTC. Its translation is CASMETGDTMLYF.

The CDR3 nucleotides are TGTGCCAGCTCCCCGGAGGGGGGTCAGCCCCAGCATTTT. Translation gives CASSPEGGQPQHF. The rearrangement links TRBV18 to TRBJ1-5; D may be TRBD1 (6 bases). The germline gives CDR1 KGHSH, CDR2 LQKENI. Trimming removed 6 bases from V and 6 bases from J, with 12 bases in between. CDR3 length equals 13 residues.